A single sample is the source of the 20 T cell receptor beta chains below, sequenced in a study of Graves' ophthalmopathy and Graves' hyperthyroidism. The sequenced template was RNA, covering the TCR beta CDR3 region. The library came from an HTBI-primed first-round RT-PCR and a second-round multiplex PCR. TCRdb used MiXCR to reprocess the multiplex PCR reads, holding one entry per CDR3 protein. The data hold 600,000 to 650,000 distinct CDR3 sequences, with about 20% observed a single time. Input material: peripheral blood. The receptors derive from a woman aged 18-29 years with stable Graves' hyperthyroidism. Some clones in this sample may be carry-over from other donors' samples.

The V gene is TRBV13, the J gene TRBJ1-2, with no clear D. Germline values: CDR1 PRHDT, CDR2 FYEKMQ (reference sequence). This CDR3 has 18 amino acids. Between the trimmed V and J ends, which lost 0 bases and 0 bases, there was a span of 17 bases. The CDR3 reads CASSLGVYNRATNYGYTF. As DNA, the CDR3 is TGTGCCAGCAGCTTAGGAGTATATAACAGAGCAACTAACTATGGCTACACCTTC.

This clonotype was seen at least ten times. The CDR3 sequence is CASSQPLTGGHEQYF. As DNA, the CDR3 is TGTGCCAGCAGCCAACCCCTGACAGGGGGCCACGAGCAGTACTTC. The chain couples TRBV12-3 or TRBV12-4 to TRBJ2-7, with 10 bases that match TRBD1. The V gene end was trimmed by 6 bases and the J gene end by 5 bases; junction bases not matched to a gene: 10. This CDR3 spans 15 amino acids.

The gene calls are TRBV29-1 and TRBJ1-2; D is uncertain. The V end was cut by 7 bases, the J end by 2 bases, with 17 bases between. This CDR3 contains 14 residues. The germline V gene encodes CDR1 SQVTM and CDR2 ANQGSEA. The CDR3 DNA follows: TGCAGCGCCGACGGGATCCCGGGCAACTATGGCTACACCTTC. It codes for CSADGIPGNYGYTF.

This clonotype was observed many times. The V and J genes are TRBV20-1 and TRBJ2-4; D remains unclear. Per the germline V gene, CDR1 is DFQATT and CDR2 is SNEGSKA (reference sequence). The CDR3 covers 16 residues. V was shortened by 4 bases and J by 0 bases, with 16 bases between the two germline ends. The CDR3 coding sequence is TGCAGTGCTAACCCAGCATCATCCGTAGCCAAAAACATTCAGTACTTC. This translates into CSANPASSVAKNIQYF.

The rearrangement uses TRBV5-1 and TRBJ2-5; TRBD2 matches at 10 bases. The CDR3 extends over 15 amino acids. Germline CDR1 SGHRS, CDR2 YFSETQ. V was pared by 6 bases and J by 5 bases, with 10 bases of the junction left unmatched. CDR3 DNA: TGCGCCAGCACCAGCGGGACTAGCGTCGCGGAGACCCAGTACTTC. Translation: CASTSGTSVAETQYF.

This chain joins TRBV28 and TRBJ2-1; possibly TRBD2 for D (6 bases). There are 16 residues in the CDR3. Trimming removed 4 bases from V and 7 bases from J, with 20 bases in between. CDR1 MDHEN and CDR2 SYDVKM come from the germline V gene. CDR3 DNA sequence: TGTGCCAGCAGTTCCCCAGCAGGCGGGAAACCGAATGAGCAGTTCTTC. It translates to CASSSPAGGKPNEQFF.

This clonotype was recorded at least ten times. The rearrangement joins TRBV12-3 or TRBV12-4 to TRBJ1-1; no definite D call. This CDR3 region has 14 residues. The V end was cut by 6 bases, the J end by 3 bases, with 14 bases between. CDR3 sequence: CASSHGGGYTEAFF. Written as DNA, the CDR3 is TGTGCCAGCAGCCACGGCGGAGGGTACACTGAAGCTTTCTTT.

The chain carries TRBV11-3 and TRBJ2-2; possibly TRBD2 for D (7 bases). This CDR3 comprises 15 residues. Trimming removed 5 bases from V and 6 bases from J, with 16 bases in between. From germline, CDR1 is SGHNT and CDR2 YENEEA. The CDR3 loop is CASSPLGGAPGELFF. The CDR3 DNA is TGTGCCAGCAGCCCCCTAGGGGGGGCGCCCGGGGAGCTGTTTTTT.

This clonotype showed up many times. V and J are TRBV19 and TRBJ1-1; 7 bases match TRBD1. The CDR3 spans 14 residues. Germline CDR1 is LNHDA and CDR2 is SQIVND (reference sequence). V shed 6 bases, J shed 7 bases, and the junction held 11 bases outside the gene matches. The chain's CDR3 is CASRRQGGSFEAFF. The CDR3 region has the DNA TGTGCCAGTAGACGACAGGGTGGGAGTTTTGAAGCTTTCTTT.

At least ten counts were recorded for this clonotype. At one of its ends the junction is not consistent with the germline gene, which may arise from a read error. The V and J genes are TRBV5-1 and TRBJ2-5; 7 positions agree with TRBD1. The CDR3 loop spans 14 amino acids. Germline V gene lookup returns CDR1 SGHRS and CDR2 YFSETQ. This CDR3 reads CASSSGQLQETQYF. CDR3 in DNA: TGTGCCAGCAGTTCGGGACAGTTACAAGAGACCCAGTACTTC.

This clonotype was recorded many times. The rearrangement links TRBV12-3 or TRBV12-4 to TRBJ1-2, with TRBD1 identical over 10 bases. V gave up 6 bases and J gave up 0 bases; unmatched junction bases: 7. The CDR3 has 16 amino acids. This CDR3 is CASRTDRGNSNYGYTF. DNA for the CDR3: TGTGCCAGCAGAACGGACAGGGGGAACTCTAACTATGGCTACACCTTC.

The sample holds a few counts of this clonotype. In DNA form, the CDR3 reads TGTGCCAGCAGTTTATACGGATCCTACGAGCAGTACTTC. This gives the protein CASSLYGSYEQYF. The V gene is TRBV28, the J gene TRBJ2-7; D gene ambiguous. Germline V lookup: CDR1 MDHEN, CDR2 SYDVKM. The CDR3 length is 13 residues. The germline V and J ends were trimmed by 1 base and 1 base, with 5 bases remaining between them.

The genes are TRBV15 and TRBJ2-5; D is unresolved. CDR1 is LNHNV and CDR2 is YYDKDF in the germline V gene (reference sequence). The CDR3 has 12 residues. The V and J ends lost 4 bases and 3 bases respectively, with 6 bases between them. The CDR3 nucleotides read TGTGCCACCAGCAAGGCCGAAGAGACCCAGTACTTC. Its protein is CATSKAEETQYF.

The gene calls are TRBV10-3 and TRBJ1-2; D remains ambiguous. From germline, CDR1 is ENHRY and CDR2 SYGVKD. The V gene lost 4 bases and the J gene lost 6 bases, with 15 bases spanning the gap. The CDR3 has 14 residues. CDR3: CAISALREGDGYTF. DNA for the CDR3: TGTGCCATCAGTGCGTTGAGGGAAGGAGATGGCTACACCTTC.

This chain's CDR3 is CASSQGGGTRNSPLHF. The CDR3 DNA follows: TGTGCCAGCAGCCAAGGAGGGGGCACGAGGAATTCACCCCTCCACTTT. This chain links TRBV4-2 with TRBJ1-6; 7 bases align to TRBD1. CDR1 is LGHNA and CDR2 is YNFKEQ in the germline V gene. This CDR3 is 16 amino acids long. The ends lost 1 base at V and 7 bases at J; junction bases unmatched: 7.

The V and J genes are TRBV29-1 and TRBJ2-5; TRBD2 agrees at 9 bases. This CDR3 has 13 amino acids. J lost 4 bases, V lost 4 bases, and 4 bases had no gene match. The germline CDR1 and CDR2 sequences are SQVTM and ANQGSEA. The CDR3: CSVGGGVGETQYF. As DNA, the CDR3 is TGCAGCGTTGGCGGGGGGGTTGGAGAGACCCAGTACTTC.

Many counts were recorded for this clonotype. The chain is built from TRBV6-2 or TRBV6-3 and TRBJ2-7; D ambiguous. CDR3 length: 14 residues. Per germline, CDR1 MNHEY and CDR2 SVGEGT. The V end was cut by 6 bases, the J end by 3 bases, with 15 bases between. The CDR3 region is CASRRPGVSYEQYF. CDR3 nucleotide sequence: TGTGCCAGCAGACGTCCGGGCGTTAGCTACGAGCAGTACTTC.

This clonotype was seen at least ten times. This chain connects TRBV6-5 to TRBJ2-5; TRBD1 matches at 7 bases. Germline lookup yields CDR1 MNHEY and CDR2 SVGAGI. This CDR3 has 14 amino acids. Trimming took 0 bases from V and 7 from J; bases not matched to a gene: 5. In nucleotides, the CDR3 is TGTGCCAGCAGTTACTCTGAGAACAGGGGGACCCAGTACTTC. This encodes CASSYSENRGTQYF.

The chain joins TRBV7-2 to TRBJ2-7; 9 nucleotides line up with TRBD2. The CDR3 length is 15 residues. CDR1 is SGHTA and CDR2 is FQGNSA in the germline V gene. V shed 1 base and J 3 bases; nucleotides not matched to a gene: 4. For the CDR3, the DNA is TGTGCCAGCAGCTTAGTGGCGGGAGGGGTCTACGAGCAGTACTTC. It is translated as CASSLVAGGVYEQYF.

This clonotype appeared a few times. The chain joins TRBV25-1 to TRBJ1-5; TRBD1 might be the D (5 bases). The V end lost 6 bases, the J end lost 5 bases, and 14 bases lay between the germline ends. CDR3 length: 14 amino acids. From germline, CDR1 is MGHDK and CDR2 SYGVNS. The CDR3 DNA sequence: TGTGCCAGCAGCGATTCCTGGGGGGATCAGCCCCAGCATTTT. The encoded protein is CASSDSWGDQPQHF.